Here is one TCR beta chain with its context. Germline CDR1 is SGHDT and CDR2 is YYEEEE. Trimming stripped 0 bases from V and 4 bases from J, with 14 bases between. The CDR3 consists of 16 residues. This entry comes from a study of shared clonotypes between healthy human individuals. Splitting of each subset's genomic DNA was done evenly across several immunoSEQ plates. Sequenced by immunoSEQ multiplex PCR; TCRdb stores in-frame clones only, minus some. Among 500,000 to 550,000 clones listed, approximately 95% were seen once. The chain links TRBV5-6 to TRBJ1-3, with D hard to call. The sequence came from a woman aged 25 to 39 in good health. Input material: naive CD4+ T cells sorted from blood. Described subset: CD45RA+ positively selected. The CDR3 nucleotides read TGTGCCAGCAGCTTGGGGGCGATCCGGATGGGAAACACCATATATTTT. It specifies CASSLGAIRMGNTIYF.